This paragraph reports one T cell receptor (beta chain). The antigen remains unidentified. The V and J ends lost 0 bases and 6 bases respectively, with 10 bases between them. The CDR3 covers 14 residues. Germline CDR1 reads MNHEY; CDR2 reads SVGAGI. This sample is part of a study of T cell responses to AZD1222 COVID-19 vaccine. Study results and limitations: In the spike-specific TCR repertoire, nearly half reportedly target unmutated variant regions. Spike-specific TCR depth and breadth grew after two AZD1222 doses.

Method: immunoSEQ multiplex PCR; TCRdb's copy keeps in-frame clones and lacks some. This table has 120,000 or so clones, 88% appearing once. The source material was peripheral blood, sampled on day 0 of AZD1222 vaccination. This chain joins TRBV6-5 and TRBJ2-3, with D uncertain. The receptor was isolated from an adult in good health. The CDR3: CASSYSTRVDTQYF. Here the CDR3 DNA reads TGTGCCAGCAGTTACTCGACTCGGGTCGATACGCAGTATTTT.